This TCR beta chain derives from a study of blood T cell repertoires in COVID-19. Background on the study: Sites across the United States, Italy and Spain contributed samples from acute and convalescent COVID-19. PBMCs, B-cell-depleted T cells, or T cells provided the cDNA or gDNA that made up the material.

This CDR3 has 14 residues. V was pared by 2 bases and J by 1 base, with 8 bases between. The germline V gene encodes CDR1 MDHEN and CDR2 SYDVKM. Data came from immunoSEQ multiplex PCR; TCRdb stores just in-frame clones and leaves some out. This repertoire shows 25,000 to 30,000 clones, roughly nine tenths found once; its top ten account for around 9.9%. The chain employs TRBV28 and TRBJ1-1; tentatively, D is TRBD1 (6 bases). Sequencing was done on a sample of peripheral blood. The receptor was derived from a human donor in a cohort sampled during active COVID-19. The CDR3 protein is CASSLAGENTEAFF. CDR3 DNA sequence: TGTGCCAGCAGTTTAGCAGGGGAGAACACTGAAGCTTTCTTT. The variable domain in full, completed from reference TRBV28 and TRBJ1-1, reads DVKVTQSSRYLVKRTGEKVFLECVQDMDHENMFWYRQDPGLGLRLIYFSYDVKMKEKGDIPEGYSVSREKKERFSLILESASTNQTSMYLCASSLAGENTEAFFGQGTRLTVV.